The following is a T cell receptor (beta chain) sequence with its context. Antigen: not known. UMIs accompanied the 5'RACE template switching by which TCR beta cDNA was made. Reprocessing the 5' RACE reads, TCRdb reports a single entry for every CDR3 protein and omits DNA. In total, the table holds about 160,000 distinct CDR3 sequences. The data were obtained in a study of T cells expressing NK-cell markers. Study details: From sorted CD3+CD56+NKG2C+, CD3+CD56+NKG2C- and CD3+CD56-NKG2C+ T cells came the TCR beta repertoires. Study conclusions and caveats: NKG2C+ dominant clonotypes from 5 to 7 donors made up roughly 1.0-7.0% of CD8+ T cells.

The sequencing input was blood T cells: a sorted CD56 or NKG2C T cell subset, CD4+ or CD8+ T cells, or bulk PBMC T cells (not recorded which). The source is a woman aged 18 to 75 in good health.

CDR3 sequence: CASSFRQGNTDTQYF. This rearrangement joins TRBV12-3 or TRBV12-4 to TRBJ2-3; the TCRdb call, TRBD2, lacks DNA for checking. The CDR3 is 15 residues long.